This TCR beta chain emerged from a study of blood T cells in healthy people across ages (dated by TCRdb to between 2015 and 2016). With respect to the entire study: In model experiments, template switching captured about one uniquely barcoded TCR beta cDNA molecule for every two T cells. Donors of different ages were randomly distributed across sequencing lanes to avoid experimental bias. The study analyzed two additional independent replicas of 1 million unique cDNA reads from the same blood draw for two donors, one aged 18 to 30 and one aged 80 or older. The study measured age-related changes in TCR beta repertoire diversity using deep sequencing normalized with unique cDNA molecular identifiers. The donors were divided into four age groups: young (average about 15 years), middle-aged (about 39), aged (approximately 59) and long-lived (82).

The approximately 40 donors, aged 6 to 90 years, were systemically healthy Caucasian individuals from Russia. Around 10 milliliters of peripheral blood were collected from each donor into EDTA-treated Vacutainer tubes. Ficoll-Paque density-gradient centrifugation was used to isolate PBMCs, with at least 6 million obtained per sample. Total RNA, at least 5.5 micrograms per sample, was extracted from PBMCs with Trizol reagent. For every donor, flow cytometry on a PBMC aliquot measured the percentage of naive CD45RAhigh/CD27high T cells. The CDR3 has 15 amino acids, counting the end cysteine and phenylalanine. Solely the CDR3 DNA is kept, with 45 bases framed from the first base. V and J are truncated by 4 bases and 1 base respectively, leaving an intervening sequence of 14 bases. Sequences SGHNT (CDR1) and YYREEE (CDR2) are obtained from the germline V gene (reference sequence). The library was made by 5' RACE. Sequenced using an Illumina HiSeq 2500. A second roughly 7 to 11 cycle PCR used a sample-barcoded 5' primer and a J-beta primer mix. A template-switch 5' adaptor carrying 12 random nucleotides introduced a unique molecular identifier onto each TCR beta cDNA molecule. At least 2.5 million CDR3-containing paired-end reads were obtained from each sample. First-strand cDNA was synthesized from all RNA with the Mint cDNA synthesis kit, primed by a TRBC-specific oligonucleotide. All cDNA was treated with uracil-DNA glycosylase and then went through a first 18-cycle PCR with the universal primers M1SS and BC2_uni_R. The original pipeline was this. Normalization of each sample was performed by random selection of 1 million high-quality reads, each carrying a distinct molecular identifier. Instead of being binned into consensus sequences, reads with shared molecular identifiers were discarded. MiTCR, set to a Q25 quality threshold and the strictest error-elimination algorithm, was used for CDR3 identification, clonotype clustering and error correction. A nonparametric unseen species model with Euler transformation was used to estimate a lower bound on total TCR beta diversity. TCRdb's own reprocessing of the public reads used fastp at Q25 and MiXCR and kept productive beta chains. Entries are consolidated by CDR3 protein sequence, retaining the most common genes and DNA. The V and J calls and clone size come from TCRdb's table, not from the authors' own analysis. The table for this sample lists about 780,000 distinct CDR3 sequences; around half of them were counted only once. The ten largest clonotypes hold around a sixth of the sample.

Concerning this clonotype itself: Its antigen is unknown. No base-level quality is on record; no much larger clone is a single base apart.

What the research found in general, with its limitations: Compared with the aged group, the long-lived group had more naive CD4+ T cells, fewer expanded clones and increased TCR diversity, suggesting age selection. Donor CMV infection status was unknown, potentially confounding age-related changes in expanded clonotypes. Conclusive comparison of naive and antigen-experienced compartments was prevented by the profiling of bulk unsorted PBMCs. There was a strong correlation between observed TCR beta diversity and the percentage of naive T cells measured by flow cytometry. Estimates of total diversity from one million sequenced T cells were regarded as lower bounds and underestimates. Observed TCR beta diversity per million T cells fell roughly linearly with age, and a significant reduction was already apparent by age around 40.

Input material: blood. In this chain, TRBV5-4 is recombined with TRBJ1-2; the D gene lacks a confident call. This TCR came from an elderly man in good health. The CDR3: CASSTGPAVNYGYTF. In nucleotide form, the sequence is TGTGCCAGCAGCACTGGACCTGCGGTTAACTATGGCTACACCTTC.